These 22 T cell receptor beta chains came from one sample sequenced in a study of chronic HIV infection and antiretroviral therapy (dated by TCRdb to the mid-2010s). The method behind the library was 5' RACE. Sequenced on an Illumina MiSeq. Using fastp at Q25 and MiXCR, TCRdb reprocessed the public reads and kept productive beta chains. Rows merge per CDR3 protein into single entries with the most common DNA and genes. This sample comprises 39,000 or so distinct CDR3 sequences, 8% to 10% of them detected only once. The leading ten clones occupy 2.9% of the sample. Material for sequencing was peripheral blood. These TCRs come from an adult who had HIV and had not received antiretroviral therapy, or was an uninfected healthy control (not recorded which).

This clonotype has at least ten counts. This rearrangement joins TRBV2 to TRBJ1-3; D perhaps matches TRBD1 (5 bases). The V gene lost 3 bases and the J gene lost 8 bases, with 14 bases spanning the gap. There are 14 residues in the CDR3. Germline CDR1 is SNHLY and CDR2 is FYNNEI. CDR3 nucleotide sequence: TGTGCCAGCAGTGATTGGGGGTCGATGTACACCATATATTTT. It translates to CASSDWGSMYTIYF.

There are many counts of this clonotype. The V call is TRBV7-2, the J call TRBJ1-1; perhaps TRBD1 as D (6 bases). Between the trimmed V and J ends, which lost 5 bases and 3 bases, there was a span of 13 bases. The CDR3 runs 14 residues. The germline V gene encodes CDR1 SGHTA and CDR2 FQGNSA. CDR3 in amino acids: CASSPGEGDTEAFF. In nucleotides, the CDR3 is TGTGCCAGCAGCCCGGGGGAGGGGGACACTGAAGCTTTCTTT. The whole variable domain, filled in from reference TRBV7-2 and TRBJ1-1, reads GAGVSQSPSNKVTEKGKDVELRCDPISGHTALYWYRQSLGQGLEFLIYFQGNSAPDKSGLPSDRFSAERTGGSVSTLTIQRTQQEDSAVYLCASSPGEGDTEAFFGQGTRLTVV.

The chain carries TRBV25-1 and TRBJ2-5; perhaps TRBD2 as D (5 bases). The V gene's germline CDR1 is MGHDK and CDR2 SYGVNS. CDR3 length equals 11 residues. The V gene lost 4 bases and the J gene lost 10 bases, with 10 bases spanning the gap. The CDR3 reads CASSGEKRQYF. The CDR3 nucleotides are TGTGCCAGCAGTGGGGAGAAGCGCCAGTACTTC.

Written as DNA, the CDR3 is TGCGCCAGCAGCTTGGCCTTCCAGGGGAGAGGGGCCAACGTCCTGACTTTC. Its translation is CASSLAFQGRGANVLTF. The chain recombines TRBV5-1 with TRBJ2-6; perhaps TRBD1 as D (6 bases). V was shortened by 0 bases and J by 4 bases, with 14 bases between the two germline ends. CDR1 is SGHRS, CDR2 YFSETQ, per germline. This CDR3 comprises 17 residues.

This clonotype was recorded at least ten times. The V call is TRBV20-1, the J call TRBJ1-1, with 8 bases identical to TRBD1. The germline V gene encodes CDR1 DFQATT and CDR2 SNEGSKA (reference sequence). After removal of 0 bases from V and 6 bases from J, the junction contained 3 bases not matched to a gene. This CDR3 region has 13 residues. The CDR3 here is CSAREQGESEAFF. CDR3 DNA sequence: TGCAGTGCTAGAGAACAGGGGGAATCTGAAGCTTTCTTT.

This clonotype was seen at least ten times. This sequence joins TRBV7-8 and TRBJ2-1; TRBD2 matches at 9 bases. CDR3 length: 16 amino acids. From germline, CDR1 is SGHVS and CDR2 FQNEAQ. V was pared by 4 bases and J by 0 bases, with 4 bases of the junction left unmatched. In DNA, the CDR3 is TGTGCCAGCAGCTCTAGCGGGAATCCCTCCTACAATGAGCAGTTCTTC. Amino acid sequence: CASSSSGNPSYNEQFF.

This clonotype has a handful of counts. The chain recombines TRBV28 with TRBJ1-2; perhaps TRBD1 as D (5 bases). Trimming removed 4 bases from V and 1 base from J, with 7 bases in between. The length of the CDR3 is 13 residues. Germline V gene sequence: CDR1 MDHEN, CDR2 SYDVKM. The CDR3 nucleotides read TGTGCCAGCAGTTGGGGCCTTAACTATGGCTACACCTTC. This codes for CASSWGLNYGYTF.

Ten or more counts support this clonotype. CDR3 protein: CASSLAGGAGETQYF. Here the CDR3 DNA reads TGTGCCAGCAGCTTGGCCGGTGGGGCCGGGGAGACCCAGTACTTC. The chain recombines TRBV5-8 with TRBJ2-5, with a possible D match to TRBD1 (5 bases). The CDR3 is 15 residues long. V dropped 0 bases and J dropped 5 bases, with 14 bases sitting between them. The germline CDR1 and CDR2 sequences are SGHTS and YDEGEE.

This clonotype was seen ten or more times. Since no conserved phenylalanine or tryptophan closes the CDR3, a read error is the likely cause. Because the CDR3's place on the DNA is in doubt, the DNA is left out and the CDR3 is given as listed by TCRdb. The rearrangement uses TRBV29-1 and TRBJ2-1. Per the germline V gene, CDR1 is SQVTM and CDR2 is ANQGSEA. The CDR3 is made up of 8 amino acids, end residues included. CDR3 protein: CSVEGSLA.

This clonotype came up many times. The CDR3 coding sequence is TGTGCCAGCAGGACGTGGACCGCCCCAGGTCAGGGACTGTTTTTT. It codes for CASRTWTAPGQGLFF. V usage is TRBV28 and J usage is TRBJ1-4; D perhaps matches TRBD1 (5 bases). Deletions cut 6 bases from V and 13 bases from J, with 24 bases between. Germline V gene data show CDR1 as MDHEN and CDR2 as SYDVKM. The CDR3 sequence is 15 residues long.

This clonotype appeared many times. The V gene is TRBV5-1, the J gene TRBJ2-3, with 9 bases aligning to TRBD1. The length of the CDR3 is 15 residues. CDR1 SGHRS and CDR2 YFSETQ come from the germline V gene. The V and J ends lost 2 bases and 4 bases, in that order; junction bases with no gene match: 5. The CDR3, as DNA: TGCGCCAGCAGCTTTACAGGGGGCGACCCAGATACGCAGTATTTT. Translated: CASSFTGGDPDTQYF.

This clonotype has a count of ten or more. The rearrangement links TRBV29-1 to TRBJ2-3; D is possibly TRBD2 (5 bases). V shed 4 bases and J shed 2 bases, with 13 bases lying between them. Looked up from germline, CDR1 is SQVTM and CDR2 is ANQGSEA. CDR3 length equals 14 residues. CDR3 sequence reads: CSVVSGIFTDTQYF. The CDR3 DNA reads as TGCAGCGTTGTATCGGGAATCTTCACAGATACGCAGTATTTT.

This clonotype was seen many times. The rearrangement joins TRBV18 to TRBJ1-1; D is unclear. V was pared by 2 bases and J by 10 bases, with 11 bases between. The CDR3 totals 12 residues. The germline V gene has CDR1 KGHSH and CDR2 LQKENI. CDR3 in DNA: TGTGCCAGCTCACCAAGAGGGTTAGGAGCTTTCTTT. Its protein product is CASSPRGLGAFF. Complete variable domain (other parts from reference TRBV18 and TRBJ1-1): NAGVMQNPRHLVRRRGQEARLRCSPMKGHSHVYWYRQLPEEGLKFMVYLQKENIIDESGMPKERFSAEFPKEGPSILRIQQVVRGDSAAYFCASSPRGLGAFFGQGTRLTVV.

The sample holds many counts of this clonotype. The chain couples TRBV9 to TRBJ2-1, with D tentatively TRBD2 (6 bases). The CDR3 runs 15 residues. Germline V gives CDR1 SGDLS, CDR2 YYNGEE. The V and J ends lost 4 bases and 6 bases respectively, with 17 bases between them. DNA for the CDR3: TGTGCCAGCAGCCCCCTGCGGGACCGGAGCAATGAGCAGTTCTTC. Protein: CASSPLRDRSNEQFF.

This clonotype was detected a few times. The V call is TRBV5-6, the J call TRBJ1-4; maybe TRBD1 (6 bases). This CDR3 region has 14 residues. V lost 0 bases to trimming and J lost 7 bases, with 10 bases between them. CDR1 is SGHDT, CDR2 YYEEEE, per germline. The CDR3: CASSLAGAGEKLFF. The CDR3 DNA reads TGTGCCAGCAGCTTGGCAGGGGCTGGTGAAAAACTGTTTTTT. The whole variable domain, filled in from reference TRBV5-6 and TRBJ1-4, reads DAGVTQSPTHLIKTRGQQVTLRCSPKSGHDTVSWYQQALGQGPQFIFQYYEEEERQRGNFPDRFSGHQFPNYSSELNVNALLLGDSALYLCASSLAGAGEKLFFGSGTQLSVL.

The genes are TRBV5-1 and TRBJ2-7; the match to TRBD1 covers 8 bases. Per germline, CDR1 SGHRS and CDR2 YFSETQ. Trimming cost V 0 bases and J 3 bases; bases outside gene matches: 2. CDR3 length: 14 residues. The CDR3 nucleotides are TGCGCCAGCAGCTTGGGGACAGGGTACTACGAGCAGTACTTC. Its protein product is CASSLGTGYYEQYF.

This clonotype came up many times. The CDR3 bases are TGTGCTAGTGGACCGGGACTAGCGAACACCGGGGAGCTGTTTTTT. It is translated as CASGPGLANTGELFF. This rearrangement joins TRBV12-5 to TRBJ2-2; 8 nucleotides agree with TRBD2. With 6 bases clipped from V and 0 bases from J, the junction kept 3 bases outside the gene matches. Germline lookup yields CDR1 LGHNT and CDR2 FRNRAP. The CDR3 contains 15 residues.

This clonotype turned up a few times. This chain links TRBV29-1 with TRBJ2-1; weak D call: TRBD2 (5 bases). The germline V gene encodes CDR1 SQVTM and CDR2 ANQGSEA. With 5 bases removed from V and 2 bases from J, the gap between germline ends came to 16 bases. The CDR3 is made up of 15 amino acids. CDR3 nucleotides: TGCAGCGTTCTCCGGACTCCGCTTCCCTACAATGAGCAGTTCTTC. This sequence encodes CSVLRTPLPYNEQFF.

Ten or more counts support this clonotype. The chain couples TRBV5-6 to TRBJ2-4; weak D call: TRBD2 (5 bases). There are 14 residues in the CDR3. V was clipped by 4 bases and J by 7 bases, with 15 bases between them. Looked up from germline, CDR1 is SGHDT and CDR2 is YYEEEE. This CDR3 reads CASSMDWERNIQYF. The DNA for the CDR3 is TGTGCCAGCAGCATGGACTGGGAACGGAACATTCAGTACTTC.

The chain has TRBV14 and TRBJ1-2; D is undetermined. The CDR3 length is 12 residues. V was cut by 4 bases and J by 2 bases, with 5 bases left in between. CDR1 is SGHDN, CDR2 FVKESK, per germline. The CDR3 DNA reads TGTGCCAGCAGCCCACAGAACTATGGCTACACCTTC. Protein sequence: CASSPQNYGYTF.

Details on this clonotype: This clone may be a read error of a much larger clone one base away. The V and J genes are TRBV28 and TRBJ2-7; D is possibly TRBD1 or TRBD2 (5 bases each). The germline V gene has CDR1 MDHEN and CDR2 SYDVKM. The V end lost 4 bases, the J end lost 0 bases, and 13 bases lay between the germline ends. This CDR3 contains 15 residues. This CDR3 is CASSYLRGASYEQYF. The CDR3 DNA sequence: TGTGCCAGCAGTTACCTGAGGGGCGCCTCCTACGAGCAGTACTTC.

This clonotype was recorded at least ten times. The rearrangement uses TRBV10-3 and TRBJ1-1, with D unclear. Trimming took off 4 bases at V and 1 base at J, with 10 bases between the two ends. Germline lookup yields CDR1 ENHRY and CDR2 SYGVKD. This CDR3 has 14 residues. The CDR3 sequence is CAISGIQRNTEAFF. The CDR3 region has the DNA TGTGCCATCAGTGGTATACAGAGGAACACTGAAGCTTTCTTT.